This T cell receptor beta chain was identified in a study of breast tumors, draining lymph nodes, adjacent tissues. The table lists this clonotype with many counts. Its target is not known. One entry per CDR3 protein results from TCRdb running MiXCR on the multiplex PCR reads. The sample shows about 140,000 distinct CDR3 sequences, about 20% of them seen only once. Axillary draining lymph nodes of breast cancer patients supplied the node samples. Whole-study results and caveats: Tumor repertoires ranked between lymph nodes and nontumor tissue in diversity, with V and J gene preferences.

Germline assignment: CDR1 SNHLY and CDR2 FYNNEI. Trimming took 8 bases from V and 6 from J; bases not matched to a gene: 3. The CDR3 is 13 amino acids. The rearrangement uses TRBV2 and TRBJ2-2, with 10 nucleotides matching TRBD2. The specimen sequenced was axillary lymph node tissue. The sequence was obtained from a female donor with breast cancer. Some clones in this sample may be carry-over from other donors' samples. The CDR3 here is CASRLAGAGELFF. The CDR3 region has the DNA TGTGCCAGCCGGCTAGCGGGAGCCGGGGAGCTGTTTTTT.